The next 9 T cell receptor beta chains were all read from a single sample in a study of blood T cell repertoires in COVID-19. Generated by immunoSEQ multiplex PCR, the TCRdb table keeps only in-frame clones and is missing some. The table has some 190,000 clones, about 80% seen once. The specimen sequenced was PBMCs or T cells enriched from blood (not recorded which). The receptors originated from a man in his 60s who had been exposed to COVID-19.

The chain is built from TRBV30 and TRBJ1-5, with D unclear. Germline assignment: CDR1 GTSNPN and CDR2 SVGIG (reference sequence). The CDR3 runs 12 residues. V shed 1 base and J shed 6 bases, with 7 bases lying between them. This CDR3 reads CAWSAPLQPQHF. The CDR3 DNA sequence: TGTGCCTGGAGTGCCCCCCTTCAGCCCCAGCATTTT.

The chain employs TRBV30 and TRBJ2-4, with D possibly TRBD2 on 6 matching bases. V lost 4 bases, J lost 0 bases, and 13 bases lay in between. Looked up from germline, CDR1 is GTSNPN and CDR2 is SVGIG (reference sequence). The CDR3 spans 15 residues. CDR3 sequence: CAWTRESQAKNIQYF. The CDR3, as DNA: TGTGCCTGGACCCGGGAGTCTCAAGCCAAAAACATTCAGTACTTC.

The chain is built from TRBV3-1 (or the pseudogene TRBV3-2) and TRBJ2-3; D perhaps matches TRBD2 (6 bases). The CDR3 spans 16 residues. The V end lost 4 bases, the J end lost 1 base, and 15 bases lay between the germline ends. The germline V gene encodes CDR1 LGHDT and CDR2 YNNKEL (reference sequence). CDR3 region: CASSLRAGTGTDTQYF. Written as DNA, the CDR3 is TGTGCCAGCAGCCTTAGGGCCGGGACTGGCACAGATACGCAGTATTTT.

This clone showed up just a few times. The chain carries TRBV21-1 and TRBJ1-5; the table's D call TRBD1 went unverified against the DNA. TRBV21-1 is a recognized pseudogene. The CDR3 is made up of 19 amino acids. CDR3 sequence reads: CASSKGGQGESYSNQPQHF. The DNA of the CDR3 is TGTGCCAGCAGCAAAGGGGGACAGGGGGAATCTTATAGCAATCAGCCCCAGCATTTT.

This clone was found a few times. The chain joins TRBV15 to TRBJ2-1; 8 bases map to TRBD1. Trimming took 2 bases from V and 5 from J; bases not matched to a gene: 2. This CDR3 has 14 amino acids. CDR1 is LNHNV, CDR2 YYDKDF, per germline (reference sequence). CDR3 DNA: TGTGCCACCAGCAGACCAGGGGGCAACAATGAGCAGTTCTTC. Translating gives CATSRPGGNNEQFF. Looking up the rest from reference TRBV15 and TRBJ2-1 gives the full variable domain: DAMVIQNPRYQVTQFGKPVTLSCSQTLNHNVMYWYQQKSSQAPKLLFHYYDKDFNNEADTPDNFQSRRPNTSFCFLDIRSPGLGDTAMYLCATSRPGGNNEQFFGPGTRLTVL.

In this sample, this clone turned up many times. V is TRBV5-4 and J is TRBJ1-2, with D unclear. CDR1 is SGHNT and CDR2 is YYREEE in the germline V gene (reference sequence). The CDR3 runs to 13 residues. V lost 0 bases, J lost 4 bases, and 7 bases lay in between. The CDR3 region is CASSLGASYGYTF. The CDR3 DNA reads as TGTGCCAGCAGCTTGGGGGCTTCCTATGGCTACACCTTC.

J is TRBJ2-1 and V is TRBV19; D gene uncertain. Trimming shortened V by 4 bases and J by 4 bases, and 8 bases separated the two germline ends. This CDR3 spans 13 amino acids. The V gene's germline CDR1 is LNHDA and CDR2 SQIVND (reference sequence). CDR3 sequence reads: CASSSLIYNEQFF. The CDR3 region has the DNA TGTGCCAGTAGTAGTCTAATTTACAATGAGCAGTTCTTC.

The rearrangement joins TRBV24-1 to TRBJ1-5; the D gene is possibly TRBD1 (6 bases). The V end was cut by 3 bases, the J end by 9 bases, with 8 bases between. CDR1 and CDR2 from the germline V gene are KGHDR and SFDVKD. This CDR3 contains 12 residues. For the CDR3, the DNA is TGTGCCACCAGTGATACGACAGGGCCCCAGCATTTT. Its protein is CATSDTTGPQHF.

This clone appeared a few times. The V gene is TRBV28, the J gene TRBJ1-1; 7 bases fit TRBD1. The CDR3 length is 13 residues. V gave up 8 bases and J gave up 2 bases; unmatched junction bases: 5. Germline V gene sequence: CDR1 MDHEN, CDR2 SYDVKM. The CDR3 bases are TGTGCCAGCCAGGGGGTCGGCAACACTGAAGCTTTCTTT. It specifies CASQGVGNTEAFF.